This T cell receptor (beta chain) derives from a study of cytomegalovirus exposure and HLA in healthy donors. In regard to this clone: The antigen remains unidentified.

PCR involved 60 Vbeta and 13 Jbeta primers. Here immunoSEQ multiplex PCR was the method, and the copy in TCRdb shows in-frame clones only, minus some. The sample has roughly 90,000 clones; roughly 80% are singletons. Study-wide findings and caveats: It was confirmed in vitro that a few of the CMV-associated chains were specific for CMV antigens.

Germline-derived CDR1 and CDR2 are SGHDN and FVKESK. The CDR3 is 16 amino acids. Unmatched junction bases numbered 5, after V lost 4 bases and J lost 4 bases. The specimen was PBMCs. This sequence was found in a man aged 25-45 years in good health and CMV-seropositive. The J gene is TRBJ2-5, the V gene TRBV14; 14 nucleotides match TRBD2. Here the CDR3 DNA reads TGTGCCAGCAGCCCTGGGACTAGCGGGAGTAGAGAGACCCAGTACTTC. Amino acids: CASSPGTSGSRETQYF.